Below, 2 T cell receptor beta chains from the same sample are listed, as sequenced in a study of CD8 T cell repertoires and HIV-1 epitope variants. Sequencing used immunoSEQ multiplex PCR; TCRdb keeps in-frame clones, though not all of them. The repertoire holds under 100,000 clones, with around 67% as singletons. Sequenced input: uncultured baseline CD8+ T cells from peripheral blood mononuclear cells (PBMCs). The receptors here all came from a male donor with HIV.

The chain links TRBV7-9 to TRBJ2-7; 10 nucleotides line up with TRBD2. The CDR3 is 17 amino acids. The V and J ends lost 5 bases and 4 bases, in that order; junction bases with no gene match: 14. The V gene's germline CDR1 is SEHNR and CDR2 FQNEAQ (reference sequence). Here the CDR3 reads CASSPTGTSARYYEQYF. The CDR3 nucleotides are TGTGCCAGCAGCCCAACCGGGACTAGCGCAAGGTATTACGAGCAGTACTTC. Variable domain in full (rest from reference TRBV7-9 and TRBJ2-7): DTGVSQNPRHKITKRGQNVTFRCDPISEHNRLYWYRQTLGQGPEFLTYFQNEAQLEKSRLLSDRFSAERPKGSFSTLEIQRTEQGDSAMYLCASSPTGTSARYYEQYFGPGTRLTVT.

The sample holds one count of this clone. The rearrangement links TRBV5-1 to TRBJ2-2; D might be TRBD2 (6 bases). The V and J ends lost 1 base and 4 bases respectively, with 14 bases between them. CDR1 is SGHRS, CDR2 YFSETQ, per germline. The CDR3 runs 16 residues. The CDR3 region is CASSLLRGGPTGELFF. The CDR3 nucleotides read TGCGCCAGCAGCTTGTTGCGGGGAGGACCCACCGGGGAGCTGTTTTTT. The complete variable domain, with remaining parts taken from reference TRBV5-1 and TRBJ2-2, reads KAGVTQTPRYLIKTRGQQVTLSCSPISGHRSVSWYQQTPGQGLQFLFEYFSETQRNKGNFPGRFSGRQFSNSRSEMNVSTLELGDSALYLCASSLLRGGPTGELFFGEGSRLTVL.